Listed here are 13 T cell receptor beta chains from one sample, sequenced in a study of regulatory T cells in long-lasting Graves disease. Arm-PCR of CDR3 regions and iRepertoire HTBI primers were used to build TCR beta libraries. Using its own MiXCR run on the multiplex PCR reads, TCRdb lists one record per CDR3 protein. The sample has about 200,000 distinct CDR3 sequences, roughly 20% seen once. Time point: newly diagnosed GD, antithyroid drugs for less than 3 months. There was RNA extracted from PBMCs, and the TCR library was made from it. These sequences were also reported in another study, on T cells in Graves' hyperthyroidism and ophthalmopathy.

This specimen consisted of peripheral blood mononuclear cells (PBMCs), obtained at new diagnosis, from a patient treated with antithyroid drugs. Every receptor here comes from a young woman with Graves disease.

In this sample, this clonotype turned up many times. The CDR3 region has the DNA TGTGCCAGCAGCGTAGTAGGGACCCCCGGGGAGCTGTTTTTT. It is translated as CASSVVGTPGELFF. The rearrangement joins TRBV9 to TRBJ2-2; D could derive from TRBD1 or TRBD2 (5 bases each). The CDR3 sequence is 14 residues long. V lost 0 bases and J lost 6, with 9 bases in between. CDR1 is SGDLS, CDR2 YYNGEE, per germline.

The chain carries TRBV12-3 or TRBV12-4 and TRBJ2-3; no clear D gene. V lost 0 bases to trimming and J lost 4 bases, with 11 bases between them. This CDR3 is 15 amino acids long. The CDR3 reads CASSLAPRLADTQYF. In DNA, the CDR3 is TGTGCCAGCAGTTTAGCGCCCCGCCTGGCAGATACGCAGTATTTT.

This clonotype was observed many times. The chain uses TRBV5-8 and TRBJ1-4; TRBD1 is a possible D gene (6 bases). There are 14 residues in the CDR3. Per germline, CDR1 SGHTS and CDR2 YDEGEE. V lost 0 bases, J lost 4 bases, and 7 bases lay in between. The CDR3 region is CASSLEQGNEKLFF. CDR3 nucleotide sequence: TGTGCCAGCAGCTTGGAACAGGGTAATGAAAAACTGTTTTTT.

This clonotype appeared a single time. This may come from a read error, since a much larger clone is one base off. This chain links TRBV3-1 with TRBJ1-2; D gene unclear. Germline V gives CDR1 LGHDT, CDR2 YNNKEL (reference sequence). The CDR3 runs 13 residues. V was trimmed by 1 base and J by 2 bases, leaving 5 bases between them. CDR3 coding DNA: TGTGCCAGCAGCCAAGCCGACAACTATGGCTACACCTTC. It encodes CASSQADNYGYTF. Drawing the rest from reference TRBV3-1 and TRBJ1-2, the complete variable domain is DTAVSQTPKYLVTQMGNDKSIKCEQNLGHDTMYWYKQDSKKFLKIMFSYNNKELIINETVPNRFSPKSPDKAHLNLHINSLELGDSAVYFCASSQADNYGYTFGSGTRLTVV.

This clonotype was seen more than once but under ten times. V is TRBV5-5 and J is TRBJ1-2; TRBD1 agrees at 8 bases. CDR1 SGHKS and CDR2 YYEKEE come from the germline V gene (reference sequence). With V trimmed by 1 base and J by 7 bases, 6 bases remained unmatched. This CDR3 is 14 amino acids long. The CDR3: CASSLRQGKAGYTF. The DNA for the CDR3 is TGTGCCAGCAGCTTGAGACAGGGGAAGGCTGGCTACACCTTC.

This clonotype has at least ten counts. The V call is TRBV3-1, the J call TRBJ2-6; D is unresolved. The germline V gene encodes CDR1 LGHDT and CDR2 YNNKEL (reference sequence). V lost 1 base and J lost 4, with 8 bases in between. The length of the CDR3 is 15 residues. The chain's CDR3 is CASSQGNSGANVLTF. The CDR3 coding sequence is TGTGCCAGCAGCCAAGGGAACTCCGGGGCCAACGTCCTGACTTTC.

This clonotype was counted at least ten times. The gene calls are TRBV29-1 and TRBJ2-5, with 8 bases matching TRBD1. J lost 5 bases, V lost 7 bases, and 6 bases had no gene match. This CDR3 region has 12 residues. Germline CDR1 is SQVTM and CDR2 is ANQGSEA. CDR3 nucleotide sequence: TGCAGCGCAGACAGGGGACCGGAGACCCAGTACTTC. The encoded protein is CSADRGPETQYF.

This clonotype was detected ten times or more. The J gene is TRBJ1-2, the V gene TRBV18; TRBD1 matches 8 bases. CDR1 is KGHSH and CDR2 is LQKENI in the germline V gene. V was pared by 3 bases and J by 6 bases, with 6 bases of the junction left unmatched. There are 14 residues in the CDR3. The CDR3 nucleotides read TGTGCCAGCTCACCCGGGGCAGGGGGCGATGGCTACACCTTC. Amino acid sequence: CASSPGAGGDGYTF.

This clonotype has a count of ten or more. In nucleotides, the CDR3 is TGTGCCAGCAGTCGGGACAGGGCCCGGGGTGGCTACACCTTC. As protein: CASSRDRARGGYTF. The chain couples TRBV28 to TRBJ1-2, with 9 bases lining up with TRBD1. V shed 5 bases, J shed 7 bases, and the junction held 8 bases outside the gene matches. This CDR3 comprises 14 residues. Germline V lookup: CDR1 MDHEN, CDR2 SYDVKM.

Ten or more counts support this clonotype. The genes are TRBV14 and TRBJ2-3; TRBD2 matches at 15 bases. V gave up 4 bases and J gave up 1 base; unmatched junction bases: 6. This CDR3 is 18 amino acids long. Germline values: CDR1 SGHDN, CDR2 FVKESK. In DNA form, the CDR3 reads TGTGCCAGCAGCCCGGGACTAGCGGGGGGCGGGGGCACAGATACGCAGTATTTT. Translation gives CASSPGLAGGGGTDTQYF.

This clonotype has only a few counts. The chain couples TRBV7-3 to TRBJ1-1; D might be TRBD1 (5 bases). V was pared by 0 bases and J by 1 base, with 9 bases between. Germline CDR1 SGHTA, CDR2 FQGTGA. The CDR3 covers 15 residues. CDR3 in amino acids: CASSLTGRANTEAFF. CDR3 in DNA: TGTGCCAGCAGCTTAACGGGCAGGGCGAACACTGAAGCTTTCTTT.

The DNA of the CDR3 is TGTGCCAGCAGCTTGGCCGGGGCGGATGAGCAGTTCTTC. Protein sequence: CASSLAGADEQFF. This chain links TRBV7-9 with TRBJ2-1, with D tentatively TRBD1 or TRBD2 (5 bases each). The V end lost 3 bases, the J end lost 8 bases, and 11 bases lay between the germline ends. This CDR3 is 13 amino acids long. Germline CDR1 SEHNR, CDR2 FQNEAQ (reference sequence).

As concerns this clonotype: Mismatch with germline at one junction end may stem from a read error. The CDR3 nucleotides read TGCCCCAGCAGCCACGCCGGAGGTGGAGGGGGAAAATATGGCTACACCTTC. Amino acid sequence: CPSSHAGGGGGKYGYTF. The V and J genes are TRBV4-1 and TRBJ1-2; a possible D gene is TRBD1 (6 bases). Per germline, CDR1 MGHRA and CDR2 YSYEKL. The CDR3 is made up of 17 amino acids.